Listed here is a single T cell receptor beta chain. This clonotype was seen at least ten times. Its antigen remains unidentified. The sample holds no much larger clone one base away, and base qualities are not on file. The source of the sample is a study of T cell repertoires in cytomegalovirus infection (dated by TCRdb to between 2019 and 2020). A note on the overall study: Donor HLA type was relevant to the analysis, because carriage of CMV infection together with the matching HLA type was indicated by public TCR beta signatures.

Its CDR3 holds 15 amino acids, cysteine through phenylalanine. Just the 45-base CDR3 DNA is kept, in frame starting at base 1. CDR1 and CDR2, looked up from the germline V gene (reference sequence), are LNHDA and SQIVND. Clipping removes 5 bases from V and 4 bases from J, with 8 as the unmatched junction base count. Overall study outcomes, separate from this receptor: The ex vivo response was dominated by HLA-C-restricted CMV-specific TCR beta clonotypes, and the single most frequent clonotype in two of eight donors was supplied by these HLA-C-restricted clonotypes. In both this cohort and an independent roughly 350-donor cohort, the cumulative frequency of public TCR beta family members distinguished carriers of CMV infection plus the relevant HLA type.

Data came from an Illumina HiSeq 1500. The raw public reads went through TCRdb reprocessing: fastp at Q25, MiXCR clone calling, in-frame beta chains kept. Rows merge per CDR3 protein into single entries with the most common DNA and genes. The sample records 200,000 to 300,000 distinct CDR3 sequences, about 12% of which are singletons. The ten largest make up 1.5% to 2% of the sample. The material sequenced was PBMCs. The chain is assembled from TRBV19 and TRBJ1-1; 9 bases in between match TRBD1. The receptor was derived from a human donor in good health (CMV status not recorded). Some clones in this sample may be carry-over from other donors' samples. The nucleotide sequence is given as TGTGCCAGTAGTTTTGGCTCGGGACAGGGCACTGAAGCTTTCTTT. Its translation reads: CASSFGSGQGTEAFF. The full variable domain, with segments outside the CDR3 supplied by the reference TRBV19 and TRBJ1-1 proteins, appears as DGGITQSPKYLFRKEGQNVTLSCEQNLNHDAMYWYRQDPGQGLRLIYYSQIVNDFQKGDIAEGYSVSREKKESFPLTVTSAQKNPTAFYLCASSFGSGQGTEAFFGQGTRLTVV.